The TCR beta chain under discussion was sequenced for a study of T cells after yellow fever vaccination. General study points: The presence of abundant clonotypes contaminating from the bulk population was possible in FACS-sorted repertoires.

TCRdb called the 5' RACE reads again in MiXCR, with one record for every CDR3 protein. The sample has some 500,000 distinct CDR3 sequences; roughly 13% are singletons. V was shortened by 0 bases and J by 3 bases, with 9 bases between the two germline ends. Germline V gene sequence: CDR1 SGHRS, CDR2 YFSETQ. This CDR3 is 14 amino acids long. This clonotype was found a few times. What it binds is not known. The genes are TRBV5-1 and TRBJ1-1, with D possibly being TRBD1 (5 bases). This TCR was sampled from a man under 40 who received the YFV17D yellow fever vaccine. The sample here was PBMCs, taken on the day of the yellow fever booster vaccination. The CDR3 here is CASSLEGIYTEAFF. In DNA form, the CDR3 reads TGCGCCAGCAGCTTGGAGGGGATTTACACTGAAGCTTTCTTT.